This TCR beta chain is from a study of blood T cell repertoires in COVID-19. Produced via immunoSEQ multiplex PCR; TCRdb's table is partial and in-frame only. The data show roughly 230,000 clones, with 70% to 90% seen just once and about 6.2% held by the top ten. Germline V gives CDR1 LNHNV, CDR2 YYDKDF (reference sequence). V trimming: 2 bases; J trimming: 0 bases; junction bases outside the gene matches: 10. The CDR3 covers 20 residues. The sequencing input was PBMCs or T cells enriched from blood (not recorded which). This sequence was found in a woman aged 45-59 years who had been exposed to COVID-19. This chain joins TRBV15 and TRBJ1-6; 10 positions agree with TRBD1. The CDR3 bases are TGTGCCACCAGCAGATTCCGGGACAGGGGAACGAGCTCCTATAATTCACCCCTCCACTTT. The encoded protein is CATSRFRDRGTSSYNSPLHF.